One TCR beta chain is described in this entry. The data originate from a study of PD-1 blockade in classical Hodgkin lymphoma. V gave up 4 bases and J gave up 0 bases; unmatched junction bases: 7. Germline CDR1 and CDR2: SGDLS and YYNGEE. The CDR3 consists of 15 residues. Sequencing used immunoSEQ multiplex PCR; TCRdb keeps in-frame clones, though not all of them. The table shows about 9,500 clones, with approximately 83% occurring only once. The time point was: cycle 4 day 1 (C4D1), after less than 7 weeks of nivolumab. Each and every patient relapsed after autologous stem cell transplantation, and patients got differing brentuximab vedotin exposure. The CD4+ T cells used were purified from thawed PBMCs through magnetic negative selection.

The sequencing used CD4+ T cells from blood, collected before the fourth cycle of nivolumab. The sequence derives from a human donor with classical Hodgkin lymphoma. V and J are TRBV9 and TRBJ2-7; 7 bases are shared with TRBD2. CDR3 sequence: CASSPQAGSSYEQYF. The DNA of the CDR3 is TGTGCCAGCAGCCCCCAAGCGGGGTCCTCCTACGAGCAGTACTTC.